The text below deals with one T cell receptor beta chain. Its antigen is undetermined. The sample originates from a study of type 1 regulatory T cells. Overall study context: An in vitro protocol generated T-allo10, a Tr1-enriched, alloantigen-specific CD4 T cell product.

TCRdb analysed the reads with MiXCR anew, one entry per CDR3 protein. The sample has 63,000 or so distinct CDR3 sequences; almost 50% are singletons. Trimming removed 2 bases from V and 15 bases from J, with 23 bases in between. The germline V gene encodes CDR1 SNHLY and CDR2 FYNNEI. This CDR3 region has 15 residues. Study conclusions and caveats: Type 1 regulatory T cells had a more restricted TCR repertoire than non-type 1 regulatory T cells.

The J gene is TRBJ2-1, the V gene TRBV2, with D maybe TRBD1 (5 bases). The sequenced sample consisted of cultured non-Tr1 T cells, either the whole culture or a sorted T cell fraction (not recorded which). This TCR derives from a human donor in good health. The CDR3 is CASSERNLRVKPPFF. DNA of the CDR3: TGTGCCAGCAGTGAAAGGAATCTCAGGGTAAAGCCTCCGTTCTTC.